A selection of T cell receptor beta chains follows, all from one sample in a study of blood T cell repertoires in COVID-19. Sequenced by immunoSEQ multiplex PCR; TCRdb stores in-frame clones only, minus some. The table shows 40,000 to 65,000 clones, with 86% occurring only once. What was sequenced was peripheral blood. The receptor set was obtained from a man older than 75 with acute or convalescent COVID-19. Each CDR3 is given with its conserved first and last residue. D genes are given only for firm matches. Where a row states a size, it is once, few, many or the class of an expanded clone; other rows omit it.

>TRBV5-1|-|TRBJ2-3|-
TGCGCCAGTCGGACAGAACCCAGCACAGATACGCAGTATTTT
CASRTEPSTDTQYF
>TRBV6-2/TRBV6-3|-|TRBJ1-2|TRBD1
TGTGCCAGCAGTCCCCGGACAGGGGTTATCGGCTACACCTTC
CASSPRTGVIGYTF
>TRBV5-4|-|TRBJ2-1|-
TGTGCCAGCAGCTTGGAGGACAGATGGTCCTACAATGAGCAGTTCTTC
CASSLEDRWSYNEQFF
>TRBV19|-|TRBJ2-7|TRBD2
TGTGCCAGTAGTGACGCGGGGGGGCCGGACGAGCAGTACTTC
CASSDAGGPDEQYF
>TRBV11-3|-|TRBJ2-2|TRBD1
TGTGCCAGCAGCTTATTCGGTGCAGGGGGCGGTAGCACCGGGGAGCTGTTTTTT
CASSLFGAGGGSTGELFF
>TRBV3-1/TRBV3-2|-|TRBJ2-5|TRBD1
TGTGCCAGCAGCCAAGCGAGGGGGCGGGAGACCCAGTACTTC
CASSQARGRETQYF
>TRBV23-1|-|TRBJ1-6|TRBD1
TGCGCCAGGGCCCGGACAGGGAATGGTTCACCCCTCCACTTT
CARARTGNGSPLHF
>TRBV20-1|-|TRBJ1-2|-
TGCAGTGCTAGGGGGGGGATTGGCTACACCTTC
CSARGGIGYTF
>TRBV3-1/TRBV3-2|-|TRBJ2-7|TRBD2
TGTGCCAGCAGCTCCCGCACTAGCGGGGGAGGAGAGCAGTACTTC
CASSSRTSGGGEQYF
>TRBV14|-|TRBJ1-1|-
TGTGCCAGCAGCCGGAGTATGGCGGGGGGCACTGAAGCTTTCTTT
CASSRSMAGGTEAFF
>TRBV7-3|-|TRBJ2-7|-
TGTGCCAGCAGCTCGCGTAACGAGCAGTACTTC
CASSSRNEQYF
>TRBV6-5|once|TRBJ1-6|TRBD1
TGTGCCAGCAGTAGGGACAGGGGAAATTCACCCCTCCACTTT
CASSRDRGNSPLHF
>TRBV3-1/TRBV3-2|-|TRBJ2-4|TRBD2
TGTGCCAGCAGCCAAGGGGCTAGCGGGGGAATAGCCAAAAACATTCAGTACTTC
CASSQGASGGIAKNIQYF
>TRBV19|-|TRBJ1-1|-
TGTGCCAGTAGTCAATGGAGCACTGAAGCTTTCTTT
CASSQWSTEAFF
>TRBV5-1|-|TRBJ2-5|TRBD2
TGCGCCAGCAGCTTGGTGGCGGGGGTAGAGACCCAGTACTTC
CASSLVAGVETQYF
>TRBV7-9|-|TRBJ1-2|-
TGTGCCAGCAGCTTACGTAACACCAACTATGGCTACACCTTC
CASSLRNTNYGYTF
>TRBV6-1|-|TRBJ1-1|-
TGTGCCAGCAGTGAATCCATTAACAGGGAGAGAGCTTTCTTT
CASSESINRERAFF
>TRBV18|-|TRBJ2-7|TRBD1
TGTGCCAGCTCGGGGACAGCTGTAACCTACGAGCAGTACTTC
CASSGTAVTYEQYF
>TRBV3-1/TRBV3-2|-|TRBJ2-7|-
TGTGCCAGCAGCCTCGTCGAGTACGAGCAGTACTTC
CASSLVEYEQYF
>TRBV2|-|TRBJ2-7|TRBD1
TGTGCCAGCACTTTCGAACAGGGGAACTCCTACGAGCAGTACTTC
CASTFEQGNSYEQYF
>TRBV9|once|TRBJ2-6|TRBD2
TGTGCCAGCGGGGGAGGGGATGACTCTGGGGCCAACGTCCTGACTTTC
CASGGGDDSGANVLTF
>TRBV3-1/TRBV3-2|once|TRBJ1-1|-
TGTGCCAGCAGCCAAGGGGTGTCAGGGAACACTGAAGCTTTCTTT
CASSQGVSGNTEAFF
>TRBV6-5|few|TRBJ2-7|-
TGTGCCAGCAGTTACATGCAGGGCATAGGGTACGAGCAGTACTTC
CASSYMQGIGYEQYF
>TRBV9|-|TRBJ1-2|TRBD1
TGTGCCAGCAGCGCCGGGACAGGGGGAAGAGCTAACTATGGCTACACCTTC
CASSAGTGGRANYGYTF
>TRBV11-2|-|TRBJ2-7|-
TGTGCCAGCAGCTTAAAGCCTAGCAGCACCTACGAGCAGTACTTC
CASSLKPSSTYEQYF
>TRBV6-2/TRBV6-3|-|TRBJ1-1|-
TGTGCCAGCAGTTACTACCGACAGATGAACACTGAAGCTTTCTTT
CASSYYRQMNTEAFF
>TRBV4-1|-|TRBJ1-2|-
TGCGCCAGCAGCCAAGAGGTGCAGGCAACCCTCTATGGCTACACCTTC
CASSQEVQATLYGYTF
>TRBV6-5|-|TRBJ1-4|TRBD1
TGTGCCAGCAGTTCTATCCGGTTAGGGGGCTATGAAAAACTGTTTTTT
CASSSIRLGGYEKLFF
>TRBV18|few|TRBJ2-7|TRBD1
TGTGCCAGCTCACCACCGTCGGCAGGGGGCGCCTACGAGCAGTACTTC
CASSPPSAGGAYEQYF
>TRBV7-9|-|TRBJ2-5|TRBD2
TGTGCCAGCAGCCCGGCGGGGGGCCGGGGGGGGACCCAGTACTTC
CASSPAGGRGGTQYF
>TRBV29-1|-|TRBJ2-1|-
TGCAGCGCCGGCTTAACAGGGCGAGTGAACAATGAGCAGTTCTTC
CSAGLTGRVNNEQFF
>TRBV2|-|TRBJ2-1|TRBD2
TGTGCCAGCAGGCGGACTAGCGGGGCTTACAATGAGCAGTTCTTC
CASRRTSGAYNEQFF
>TRBV7-2|-|TRBJ2-7|-
TGTGCCAGCAGCCCCGGGACACCCTCCTACGAGCAGTACTTC
CASSPGTPSYEQYF
>TRBV5-4|-|TRBJ2-3|TRBD2
TGTGCCAGCAGCTTGGGACTAGCGGGAACAGATACGCAGTATTTT
CASSLGLAGTDTQYF
>TRBV7-2|-|TRBJ2-3|TRBD2
TGTGCCAGCAGCGAGGGACTAGCGGGGGGTGCCTACGCAGATACGCAGTATTTT
CASSEGLAGGAYADTQYF
>TRBV6-5|-|TRBJ1-5|-
TGTGCCAGCAGTTACAAAGGGGGGGGCAATCAGCCCCAGCATTTT
CASSYKGGGNQPQHF
>TRBV27|-|TRBJ1-4|-
TGTGCCAGCAGTTTATCAGGGGCCTACCATGAAAAACTGTTTTTT
CASSLSGAYHEKLFF
>TRBV19|-|TRBJ2-2|TRBD2
TGTGCCAGTAGTCTAGCGGGGGGGAACACCGGGGAGCTGTTTTTT
CASSLAGGNTGELFF
>TRBV29-1|-|TRBJ1-1|TRBD1
TGCAGCGCACGGACAGGCGTTGACACTGAAGCTTTCTTT
CSARTGVDTEAFF
>TRBV10-2|few|TRBJ2-1|TRBD1
TGCGCCAGCAGGGACAGGGGGGGCCTCGGTGAGCAGTTCTTC
CASRDRGGLGEQFF
>TRBV27|-|TRBJ1-1|-
TGTGCCAGCAGTTTATCGCGTGAGAAGAACACTGAAGCTTTCTTT
CASSLSREKNTEAFF